Sequencing of this T cell receptor beta chain was carried out in a study of blood T cell repertoires in COVID-19. Turning to the study itself: T cells, B-cell-depleted T cells, or PBMCs provided the cDNA or gDNA that served as material.

This clone was detected a few times. Germline V CDR1 and CDR2: SGHDT, YYEEEE. V was trimmed by 0 bases and J by 4 bases, leaving 7 bases between them. The CDR3 spans 13 residues. Sequenced by immunoSEQ multiplex PCR; TCRdb stores in-frame clones only, minus some. The sample lists about 100,000 clones; roughly nine tenths were seen once. The chain employs TRBV5-6 and TRBJ1-2; D unclear. Sequences were obtained from peripheral blood. The origin of this receptor is a man in his forties or fifties with active COVID-19. The CDR3 bases are TGTGCCAGCAGCTTGGGGAGGGTCTATGGCTACACCTTC. Translating it yields CASSLGRVYGYTF.